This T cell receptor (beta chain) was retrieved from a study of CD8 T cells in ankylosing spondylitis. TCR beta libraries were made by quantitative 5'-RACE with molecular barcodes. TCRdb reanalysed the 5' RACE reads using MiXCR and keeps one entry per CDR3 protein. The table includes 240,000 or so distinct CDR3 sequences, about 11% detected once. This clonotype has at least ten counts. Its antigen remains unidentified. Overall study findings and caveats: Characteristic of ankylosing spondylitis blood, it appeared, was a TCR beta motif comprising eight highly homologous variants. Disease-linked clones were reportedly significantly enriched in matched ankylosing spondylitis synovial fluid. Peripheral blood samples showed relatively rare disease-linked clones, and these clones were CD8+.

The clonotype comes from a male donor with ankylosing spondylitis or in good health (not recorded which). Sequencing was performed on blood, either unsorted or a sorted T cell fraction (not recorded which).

The CDR3 bases are TGTGCCAGCAGTATCCGGGGAGGTCATTCAAGCGAGCAGTACTTC. It is translated as CASSIRGGHSSEQYF. The rearrangement uses TRBV6-1 and TRBJ2-7; TRBD2 might be the D (6 bases). The CDR3 length is 15 residues. V lost 5 bases, J lost 6 bases, and 20 bases lay in between. The germline CDR1 and CDR2 sequences are MNHNS and SASEGT.